This TCR beta chain was identified in a study of technical replicates of blood from several donors. The protocol was immunoSEQ multiplex PCR, while the TCRdb copy is restricted to in-frame clones and leaves out a portion. The profile shows about 81,000 clones, 95% of them singletons. Germline CDR1 is SQVTM and CDR2 is ANQGSEA. This CDR3 has 11 residues. The J segment lost 7 bases and the V segment lost 7 bases, leaving 5 bases of the junction unmatched. This clonotype was sampled from a human donor in good health. Source material: T cells isolated from PBMCs. The rearrangement joins TRBV29-1 to TRBJ1-2, with 8 bases that match TRBD1. The CDR3: CSAGQGGGYTF. DNA for the CDR3: TGCAGCGCCGGACAGGGTGGTGGCTACACCTTC.